The T cell receptor beta chain described here comes from a study of T cell changes during pregnancy in multiple sclerosis. CDR3 length: 17 amino acids. The data were produced by immunoSEQ multiplex PCR, yet TCRdb's version contains in-frame clones alone and is incomplete. The sample records tens of thousands of clones, roughly nine tenths being singletons. The material sequenced was CD8+ T cells from peripheral blood mononuclear cells, taken in the first trimester of pregnancy. The genes are TRBV21-1 and TRBJ2-2; the table gives TRBD1 as D, unverified against the DNA. TRBV21-1 is classified as a pseudogene. The receptor was derived from a female donor with multiple sclerosis, enrolled in a pregnancy study. The DNA for the CDR3 is TGTGCCAGCAGCAAAGTACGTAAGGCAGGGGCAACTCGGGAGCTGTTTTTT. This gives the protein CASSKVRKAGATRELFF.